This passage covers 6 T cell receptor beta chains from one sample sequenced in a study of blood T cell repertoires in COVID-19. Clones were read by immunoSEQ multiplex PCR, and TCRdb kept only the in-frame ones, dropping some. The repertoire holds over 250,000 clones, with 86% as singletons. Sample: peripheral blood. The receptors come from a woman aged 70 to 79 with COVID-19, enrolled during active disease.

V usage is TRBV5-1 and J usage is TRBJ2-7; D not resolved. The V gene's germline CDR1 is SGHRS and CDR2 YFSETQ. The CDR3 totals 11 residues. V was pared by 4 bases and J by 2 bases, with 4 bases between. CDR3 bases: TGCGCCAGCAGCGACACCTACGAGCAGTACTTC. Encoded protein: CASSDTYEQYF.

This chain uses TRBV2 with TRBJ1-6, with unresolved D. CDR1 is SNHLY, CDR2 FYNNEI, per germline. The CDR3 sequence is 14 residues long. Trimming left V 6 bases short and J 5 bases short, with 11 bases between. The CDR3 sequence is CASRPNPNNSPLHF. CDR3 sequence (DNA): TGTGCCAGCAGACCGAATCCTAATAATTCACCCCTCCACTTT. Variable domain in full (rest from reference TRBV2 and TRBJ1-6): EPEVTQTPSHQVTQMGQEVILRCVPISNHLYFYWYRQILGQKVEFLVSFYNNEISEKSEIFDDQFSVERPDGSNFTLKIRSTKLEDSAMYFCASRPNPNNSPLHFGNGTRLTVT.

This chain connects TRBV27 to TRBJ1-2; 8 nucleotides agree with TRBD1. The germline gives CDR1 MNHEY, CDR2 SMNVEV (reference sequence). With 5 bases clipped from V and 2 bases from J, the junction kept 16 bases outside the gene matches. The CDR3 is 18 amino acids. This CDR3 reads CASSPHRDRSFFNYGYTF. In DNA form, the CDR3 reads TGTGCCAGCAGTCCGCACCGGGACAGGAGTTTCTTCAACTATGGCTACACCTTC.

The chain is built from TRBV27 and TRBJ1-4, with 7 bases fitting TRBD1. The CDR3 is made up of 17 amino acids. J gave up 1 base and V 5 bases, and 10 bases lay outside the gene matches. CDR1 and CDR2 (germline): MNHEY, SMNVEV (reference sequence). This CDR3 is CASSPLNRGRTNEKLFF. DNA of the CDR3: TGTGCCAGCAGTCCTTTAAACAGGGGAAGAACTAATGAAAAACTGTTTTTT.

This chain connects TRBV24-1 to TRBJ2-3; 7 positions match TRBD1. CDR3 length: 14 residues. From germline, CDR1 is KGHDR and CDR2 SFDVKD. Trimming took 9 bases from V and 4 from J; bases not matched to a gene: 9. CDR3 residues: CATSTGVGADTQYF. The CDR3 bases are TGTGCCACCTCTACAGGGGTCGGCGCAGATACGCAGTATTTT.

The CDR3 region has the DNA TGTGCCAGCATCCCGACAGGGATCAAGGGTGAGCAGTTCTTC. Amino acids: CASIPTGIKGEQFF. The chain carries TRBV6-5 and TRBJ2-1; TRBD1 agrees at 7 bases. Germline values: CDR1 MNHEY, CDR2 SVGAGI. J gave up 9 bases and V 7 bases, and 12 bases lay outside the gene matches. This CDR3 region has 14 residues.